Shown below are 19 T cell receptor beta chains from a single sample sequenced in a study of CD8 T cells in Susac syndrome. With random hexamers, 0.5 to 1 ug RNA was reverse transcribed. MiXCR, run by TCRdb on the immunoSEQ multiplex PCR reads, gives a single entry per CDR3 protein. The sample yields almost 450,000 distinct CDR3 sequences, 85% to 90% seen once. Input material: CD8+ T cells from PBMCs. Receptor source: a human donor with multiple sclerosis.

The chain couples TRBV6-2 or TRBV6-3 to TRBJ2-7; D not certain. This CDR3 spans 11 amino acids. With 3 bases removed from V and 5 bases from J, the gap between germline ends came to 5 bases. Germline CDR1 reads MNHEY; CDR2 reads SVGEGT. The CDR3 reads CASSYTDEQYF. In DNA form, the CDR3 reads TGTGCCAGCAGTTATACGGACGAGCAGTACTTC.

This clonotype has a single count. The chain employs TRBV30 and TRBJ1-3; no firm D call. With 5 bases removed from V and 7 bases from J, the gap between germline ends came to 6 bases. Per the germline V gene, CDR1 is GTSNPN and CDR2 is SVGIG (reference sequence). This CDR3 spans 10 amino acids. CDR3 nucleotide sequence: TGTGCCTGGTATGCGAACACCATATATTTT. It encodes CAWYANTIYF.

V and J are TRBV7-9 and TRBJ2-7; no definite D call. The CDR3 is 12 amino acids. Germline CDR1 and CDR2: SEHNR and FQNEAQ (reference sequence). V lost 5 bases, J lost 6 bases, and 11 bases lay in between. Here the CDR3 DNA reads TGTGCCAGCAGCGAGGTAGGGCCCGAGCAGTACTTC. It translates to CASSEVGPEQYF.

The chain combines TRBV12-3 or TRBV12-4 with TRBJ1-2; D unclear. The CDR3 loop spans 14 amino acids. V was cut by 6 bases and J by 8 bases, with 19 bases left in between. The CDR3 sequence: CASSPPQDPLGYTF. The CDR3 nucleotides are TGTGCCAGCAGCCCTCCCCAGGACCCTTTGGGCTACACCTTC.

This chain links TRBV27 with TRBJ1-1; D is perhaps TRBD1 (5 bases). In germline, CDR1 is MNHEY, CDR2 SMNVEV (reference sequence). Between the trimmed V and J ends, which lost 7 bases and 0 bases, there was a span of 15 bases. This CDR3 comprises 15 residues. DNA of the CDR3: TGTGCCAGCAATCCAGTGGGACCGTTGAACACTGAAGCTTTCTTT. Translation gives CASNPVGPLNTEAFF.

This clonotype was seen more than once but under ten times. The chain joins TRBV6-1 to TRBJ2-6, with a tentative D call TRBD1 (5 bases). This CDR3 region has 14 residues. V was trimmed by 3 bases and J by 6 bases, leaving 9 bases between them. The germline V gene encodes CDR1 MNHNS and CDR2 SASEGT. CDR3 coding DNA: TGTGCCAGCAGTGAGGGGCAAGAGGCCAACGTCCTGACTTTC. Protein product: CASSEGQEANVLTF.

The V call is TRBV5-5, the J call TRBJ1-1; D gene uncertain. Germline assignment: CDR1 SGHKS and CDR2 YYEKEE (reference sequence). The CDR3 contains 12 residues. The germline V and J ends were trimmed by 0 bases and 7 bases, with 7 bases remaining between them. DNA for the CDR3: TGTGCCAGCAGCTTGGCGCCCTTTGAAGCTTTCTTT. Amino acids: CASSLAPFEAFF. Full variable domain (outside the CDR3, taken from reference TRBV5-5 and TRBJ1-1): DAGVTQSPTHLIKTRGQQVTLRCSPISGHKSVSWYQQVLGQGPQFIFQYYEKEERGRGNFPDRFSARQFPNYSSELNVNALLLGDSALYLCASSLAPFEAFFGQGTRLTVV.

The chain is built from TRBV5-4 and TRBJ2-5, with TRBD1 as a possible D gene (6 bases). The CDR3 consists of 14 residues. Germline V lookup: CDR1 SGHNT, CDR2 YYREEE (reference sequence). The V and J ends lost 0 bases and 4 bases respectively, with 10 bases between them. The CDR3 bases are TGTGCCAGCAGCTTGGGGACAGCAGGAGAGACCCAGTACTTC. Translating gives CASSLGTAGETQYF. The variable domain in full, completed from reference TRBV5-4 and TRBJ2-5, reads ETGVTQSPTHLIKTRGQQVTLRCSSQSGHNTVSWYQQALGQGPQFIFQYYREEENGRGNFPPRFSGLQFPNYSSELNVNALELDDSALYLCASSLGTAGETQYFGPGTRLLVL.

The chain links TRBV11-2 to TRBJ1-1, with unresolved D. Germline CDR1 is SGHAT and CDR2 is FQNNGV. The CDR3 totals 13 residues. V lost 3 bases to trimming and J lost 3 bases, with 8 bases between them. DNA of the CDR3: TGTGCCAGCAGCTTTAGGTCGTACACTGAAGCTTTCTTT. Amino acid sequence: CASSFRSYTEAFF.

A single count supports this clonotype. This rearrangement joins TRBV6-1 to TRBJ2-3; D possibly corresponds to TRBD2 (6 bases). V lost 6 bases, J lost 0 bases, and 16 bases lay in between. The CDR3 runs 16 residues. Germline loops: CDR1 MNHNS, CDR2 SASEGT. CDR3 region: CASSFMGLASTDTQYF. The DNA of the CDR3 is TGTGCCAGCAGCTTTATGGGCCTAGCGAGCACAGATACGCAGTATTTT.

The genes are TRBV4-1 and TRBJ2-3; D not resolved. CDR1 is MGHRA, CDR2 YSYEKL, per germline. The CDR3 has 16 residues. Trimming removed 0 bases at V and 6 bases at J, with 16 bases between. CDR3: CASSQEGGALLDTQYF. The CDR3 nucleotides read TGCGCCAGCAGCCAAGAAGGTGGAGCTCTCCTCGATACGCAGTATTTT.

V and J are TRBV7-2 and TRBJ2-5; 9 nucleotides align to TRBD2. The CDR3 is made up of 15 amino acids. From germline, CDR1 is SGHTA and CDR2 FQGNSA. J lost 0 bases, V lost 6 bases, and 5 bases had no gene match. The CDR3 sequence is CASSQRGVNQETQYF. In nucleotides, the CDR3 is TGTGCCAGCAGTCAGCGGGGGGTTAACCAAGAGACCCAGTACTTC.

This chain connects TRBV6-5 to TRBJ1-1, with D tentatively TRBD1 (5 bases). The germline V and J ends were trimmed by 2 bases and 0 bases, with 22 bases remaining between them. From germline, CDR1 is MNHEY and CDR2 SVGAGI. The CDR3 consists of 19 residues. For the CDR3, the DNA is TGTGCCAGCAGTTACGGATGGGTGCAACAGGTCGACATGAACACTGAAGCTTTCTTT. Translation: CASSYGWVQQVDMNTEAFF.

This clonotype was observed a handful of times. The chain employs TRBV7-3 and TRBJ2-7, with D perhaps TRBD1 (5 bases). V was shortened by 2 bases and J by 0 bases, with 8 bases between the two germline ends. The CDR3 runs 14 residues. Germline V gene sequence: CDR1 SGHTA, CDR2 FQGTGA. CDR3 in amino acids: CASSLETGSYEQYF. As DNA, the CDR3 is TGTGCCAGCAGCTTAGAAACAGGCTCCTACGAGCAGTACTTC.

In DNA form, the CDR3 reads TGTGCCAGCAGTGAGGGAGACAGGCCAGCTAATGAAAAACTGTTTTTT. It is translated as CASSEGDRPANEKLFF. The gene calls are TRBV6-1 and TRBJ1-4, with a possible D match to TRBD1 (6 bases). Germline loops: CDR1 MNHNS, CDR2 SASEGT. The V end lost 3 bases, the J end lost 3 bases, and 14 bases lay between the germline ends. CDR3 length: 16 residues.

This clonotype was detected a few times. Compared with germline, one end of the junction differs, possibly owing to a read error. The chain uses TRBV7-3 and TRBJ2-3; 12 bases are shared with TRBD2. The CDR3 loop spans 14 amino acids. Germline CDR1 and CDR2: SGHTA and FQGTGA. Here the CDR3 reads CASSLAGGADTQYF. In nucleotides, the CDR3 is TGTGCTAGCAGCCTAGCGGGAGGGGCAGATACGCAGTATTTT. Together with reference TRBV7-3 and TRBJ2-3, the CDR3 gives the full variable domain: GAGVSQTPSNKVTEKGKYVELRCDPISGHTALYWYRQSLGQGPEFLIYFQGTGAADDSGLPNDRFFAVRPEGSVSTLKIQRTERGDSAVYLCASSLAGGADTQYFGPGTRLTVL.

The V gene is TRBV27, the J gene TRBJ1-5; possible D gene TRBD1, 5 bases. CDR3 length: 14 residues. The V gene lost 2 bases and the J gene lost 6 bases, with 11 bases spanning the gap. Germline CDR1 MNHEY, CDR2 SMNVEV (reference sequence). As DNA, the CDR3 is TGTGCCAGCAGTTTAAGGGGCGGAGGTCAGCCCCAGCATTTT. It codes for CASSLRGGGQPQHF.

The chain combines TRBV19 with TRBJ2-7; D is unresolved. The CDR3 totals 14 residues. Between the trimmed V and J ends, which lost 3 bases and 0 bases, there was a span of 9 bases. Germline V gene sequence: CDR1 LNHDA, CDR2 SQIVND (reference sequence). Here the CDR3 DNA reads TGTGCCAGTAGTATGGGCCGGTCCTCCTACGAGCAGTACTTC. As protein: CASSMGRSSYEQYF.

The chain joins TRBV2 to TRBJ2-3, with D unresolved. CDR1 is SNHLY and CDR2 is FYNNEI in the germline V gene. V shed 4 bases and J shed 2 bases, with 1 base lying between them. There are 11 residues in the CDR3. CDR3 nucleotides: TGTGCCAGCAGTGTCACAGATACGCAGTATTTT. The encoded protein is CASSVTDTQYF.